What follows are 19 T cell receptor beta chains derived from one specimen sequenced in a study of cytomegalovirus exposure and HLA in healthy donors. Produced via immunoSEQ multiplex PCR; TCRdb's table is partial and in-frame only. Of about 74,000 clones listed, around 94% are singletons. The sequencing input was PBMCs. The receptors here all came from a young woman in good health and CMV-seropositive.

The V gene is TRBV15, the J gene TRBJ2-2, with TRBD1 matching 7 bases. V dropped 2 bases and J dropped 0; count of bases not matched to a gene: 3. The CDR3 is 16 amino acids. Germline assignment: CDR1 LNHNV and CDR2 YYDKDF (reference sequence). The CDR3 sequence: CATSRPGTANTGELFF. CDR3 in DNA: TGTGCCACCAGCAGACCCGGGACAGCGAACACCGGGGAGCTGTTTTTT. Together with reference TRBV15 and TRBJ2-2, the CDR3 gives the full variable domain: DAMVIQNPRYQVTQFGKPVTLSCSQTLNHNVMYWYQQKSSQAPKLLFHYYDKDFNNEADTPDNFQSRRPNTSFCFLDIRSPGLGDTAMYLCATSRPGTANTGELFFGEGSRLTVL.

The chain recombines TRBV7-8 with TRBJ1-5; the match to TRBD1 covers 9 bases. Germline V gene lookup returns CDR1 SGHVS and CDR2 FQNEAQ. CDR3 length equals 15 residues. Trimming at V came to 4 bases and at J to 5 bases, leaving 6 bases not matched to a gene. The DNA for the CDR3 is TGTGCCAGCAGCTGGGGACAGGGAGGTCATCAGCCCCAGCATTTT. As protein: CASSWGQGGHQPQHF.

The J gene is TRBJ1-6, the V gene TRBV5-6; D uncertain. Trimming cost V 4 bases and J 9 bases, with 14 bases left between them. Germline V CDR1 and CDR2: SGHDT, YYEEEE. This CDR3 comprises 14 residues. The CDR3 DNA reads TGTGCCAGCAGCGCCCCCCGGAGAGGTTCACCCCTCCACTTT. It specifies CASSAPRRGSPLHF.

The gene calls are TRBV19 and TRBJ1-3; 7 nucleotides line up with TRBD1. Looked up from germline, CDR1 is LNHDA and CDR2 is SQIVND (reference sequence). With V trimmed by 6 bases and J by 2 bases, 10 bases remained unmatched. CDR3 length equals 16 residues. DNA of the CDR3: TGTGCCAGTAGCCAGTACAGGGGAAAAACTGGAAACACCATATATTTT. The encoded protein is CASSQYRGKTGNTIYF.

This clone has just one count. The chain recombines TRBV2 with TRBJ1-6, with D possibly TRBD1 on 6 matching bases. With 5 bases removed from V and 3 bases from J, the gap between germline ends came to 8 bases. Germline V CDR1 and CDR2: SNHLY, FYNNEI. There are 14 residues in the CDR3. The CDR3 here is CASSRDNYNSPLHF. DNA for the CDR3: TGTGCCAGCAGTAGGGACAACTATAATTCACCCCTCCACTTT.

The rearrangement uses TRBV2 and TRBJ2-2; D is uncertain. Trimming stripped 8 bases from V and 3 bases from J, with 7 bases between. Germline V lookup: CDR1 SNHLY, CDR2 FYNNEI. The CDR3 extends over 12 amino acids. CDR3 bases: TGTGCCAGCTCGGAGCACACCGGGGAGCTGTTTTTT. This encodes CASSEHTGELFF.

The genes are TRBV5-1 and TRBJ2-3; D is unclear. Germline V gene sequence: CDR1 SGHRS, CDR2 YFSETQ. The ends were cut back, 2 bases at V and 5 bases at J, with 3 bases in the middle. This CDR3 is 11 amino acids long. The CDR3 DNA reads TGCGCCAGCAGCTTCAGAGATACGCAGTATTTT. Protein product: CASSFRDTQYF.

The V and J genes are TRBV5-3 and TRBJ1-2; 7 bases map to TRBD1. TRBV5-3 is identified as an open reading frame with a role that is uncertain. The CDR3 covers 21 residues. Losses at the gene ends were 1 base for V and 4 bases for J; bases not matched to a gene: 25. CDR3 nucleotides: TGTGCCAGAAGCTTGTCGCCCCGCAGGGGGGAATTCGGACGCTTCTTCTATGGCTACACCTTC. Translating it yields CARSLSPRRGEFGRFFYGYTF.

To note about this clone: The same CDR3 is also encoded by other DNA sequences in this sample. The chain combines TRBV9 with TRBJ2-2, with TRBD1 matching over 7 bases. This CDR3 is built from 12 residues. Trimming at V came to 3 bases and at J to 9 bases, leaving 2 bases not matched to a gene. CDR1 is SGDLS and CDR2 is YYNGEE in the germline V gene. The CDR3 DNA is TGTGCCAGCAGCGCACAGGGGCGGGAGCTGTTTTTT. It translates to CASSAQGRELFF.

Concerning this clone: Germline and junction disagree at one end, which may indicate a read error. The chain recombines TRBV11-3 with TRBJ2-2, with D uncertain. Looked up from germline, CDR1 is SGHNT and CDR2 is YENEEA. The CDR3 has 10 amino acids. The CDR3 reads CAISRGELFF. The DNA of the CDR3 is TGTGCCATCAGCCGGGGGGAGCTGTTTTTT.

The chain recombines TRBV21-1 with TRBJ2-3; no check of the table's D call, TRBD2, against the DNA was made. TRBV21-1 is flagged as a pseudogene. The CDR3 spans 14 residues. The CDR3 reads CATRLAASTDTQYF. The CDR3 DNA sequence: TGTGCCACGAGACTAGCGGCAAGCACAGATACGCAGTATTTT.

This clone was counted a single time. The chain links TRBV14 to TRBJ2-7, with 15 bases identical to TRBD2. V dropped 5 bases and J dropped 5; count of bases not matched to a gene: 4. The CDR3 covers 15 residues. Germline CDR1 SGHDN, CDR2 FVKESK. The CDR3 nucleotides read TGTGCCAGCAGCAGGGGACTAGCGGGGGGAAACGAGCAGTACTTC. As protein: CASSRGLAGGNEQYF.

Worth noting for this clone: Other DNA sequences of this sample code for an identical CDR3. This chain uses TRBV2 with TRBJ2-7, with D possibly matching TRBD1 (5 bases). Per germline, CDR1 SNHLY and CDR2 FYNNEI. This CDR3 contains 13 residues. Trimming took off 4 bases at V and 3 bases at J, with 10 bases between the two ends. DNA for the CDR3: TGTGCCAGCAGTGGGCAGGGCGGCTACGAGCAGTACTTC. The encoded protein is CASSGQGGYEQYF.

This sequence joins TRBV4-3 and TRBJ1-1; D remains ambiguous. The CDR3 is 13 amino acids. V was trimmed by 1 base and J by 4 bases, leaving 7 bases between them. CDR1 is LGHNA, CDR2 YSLEER, per germline. CDR3 in amino acids: CASSQVVRTEAFF. In nucleotides, the CDR3 is TGCGCCAGCAGCCAAGTGGTGCGCACTGAAGCTTTCTTT.

The chain employs TRBV5-6 and TRBJ2-3; D is undetermined. Trimming pared 4 bases from V and 4 bases from J, leaving 13 bases between. CDR1 and CDR2 from the germline V gene are SGHDT and YYEEEE. The CDR3 totals 14 residues. The CDR3 spells CASSRSVDSDTQYF. DNA for the CDR3: TGTGCCAGCAGCCGGTCAGTAGACTCAGATACGCAGTATTTT.

The rearrangement links TRBV4-3 to TRBJ2-7; the D gene is possibly TRBD2 (5 bases). Trimming removed 3 bases at V and 5 bases at J, with 11 bases between. Germline CDR1 LGHNA, CDR2 YSLEER. The CDR3 runs to 13 residues. Here the CDR3 reads CASSQGIGDEQYF. In nucleotides, the CDR3 is TGCGCCAGCAGCCAGGGCATCGGGGACGAGCAGTACTTC.

The rearrangement links TRBV10-2 to TRBJ2-2; 11 bases agree with TRBD2. Germline CDR1 and CDR2: WSHSY and SAAADI. This CDR3 has 15 amino acids. With V trimmed by 7 bases and J by 6 bases, 7 bases remained unmatched. The CDR3 loop is CASKETSGMAGELFF. In DNA form, the CDR3 reads TGCGCCAGCAAGGAGACTAGCGGGATGGCCGGGGAGCTGTTTTTT.

The chain joins TRBV30 to TRBJ2-7, with TRBD1 matching 7 bases. J gave up 7 bases and V 0 bases, and 6 bases lay outside the gene matches. The CDR3 totals 13 residues. Per germline, CDR1 GTSNPN and CDR2 SVGIG (reference sequence). In DNA form, the CDR3 reads TGTGCCTGGAGTGTAGGGACAGACATGGAGCAGTACTTC. It codes for CAWSVGTDMEQYF.

The chain employs TRBV6-6 and TRBJ2-1; the match to TRBD1 covers 10 bases. The CDR3 is 16 residues long. Losses at the gene ends were 4 bases for V and 9 bases for J; bases not matched to a gene: 12. Per germline, CDR1 MNHNY and CDR2 SVGAGI (reference sequence). The CDR3 spells CASSWLPATGGGEQFF. In nucleotides, the CDR3 is TGTGCCAGCAGTTGGCTCCCAGCGACAGGGGGCGGTGAGCAGTTCTTC.